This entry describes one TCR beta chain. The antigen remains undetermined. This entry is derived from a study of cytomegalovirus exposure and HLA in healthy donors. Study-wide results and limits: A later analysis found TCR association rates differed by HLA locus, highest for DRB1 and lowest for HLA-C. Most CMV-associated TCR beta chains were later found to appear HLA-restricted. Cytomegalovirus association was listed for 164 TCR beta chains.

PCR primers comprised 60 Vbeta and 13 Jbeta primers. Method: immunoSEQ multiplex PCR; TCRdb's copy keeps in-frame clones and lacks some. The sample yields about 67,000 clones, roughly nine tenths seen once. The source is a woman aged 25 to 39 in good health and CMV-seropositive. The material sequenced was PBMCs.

Here the CDR3 reads CAWRRGGSYNEQFF. The CDR3 coding sequence is TGTGCCTGGAGGCGAGGGGGCTCCTACAATGAGCAGTTCTTC. The V call is TRBV30, the J call TRBJ2-1; D possibly corresponds to TRBD1 (6 bases). Germline CDR1 reads GTSNPN; CDR2 reads SVGIG (reference sequence). The ends were cut back, 3 bases at V and 0 bases at J, with 9 bases in the middle. This CDR3 is built from 14 residues.